This is a list of T cell receptor beta chains from one sample in a study of cytomegalovirus exposure and HLA in healthy donors. The repertoire was sequenced with immunoSEQ multiplex PCR; TCRdb's copy has only in-frame clones and lacks some. The table has 75,000 to 100,000 clones, 65% to 75% seen once; the top ten hold over 12%. The source material was PBMCs. The receptors were gathered from a woman aged 70-85 years in good health and CMV-seropositive. The CDR3 runs from the conserved cysteine through the conserved F or W. Each record gives: clone size, J gene, D gene, V gene, CDR3 protein, CDR3 DNA. D genes are given only for firm matches. Not all rows give a size; the values are once, few, many and, for expanded clones, a class.

abundance: .; j_gene: TRBJ2-5; d_gene: TRBD1; v_gene: TRBV19; CDR3aa: CASSGQGAQTQYF; CDR3nt: TGTGCCAGTAGCGGACAGGGGGCACAGACCCAGTACTTC
abundance: .; j_gene: TRBJ1-1; d_gene: TRBD1; v_gene: TRBV5-1; CDR3aa: CASSKGQAEAFF; CDR3nt: TGCGCCAGCAGCAAAGGACAGGCTGAAGCTTTCTTT
abundance: once; j_gene: TRBJ1-1; d_gene: .; v_gene: TRBV19; CDR3aa: CASCPGHTLNTEAFF; CDR3nt: TGTGCCAGTTGTCCGGGACATACTCTGAACACTGAAGCTTTCTTT
abundance: .; j_gene: TRBJ2-3; d_gene: TRBD1; v_gene: TRBV9; CDR3aa: CASGGQGADTQYF; CDR3nt: TGTGCCAGCGGTGGACAGGGAGCAGATACGCAGTATTTT
abundance: once; j_gene: TRBJ2-5; d_gene: .; v_gene: TRBV7-9; CDR3aa: CASSQLIGGETQYF; CDR3nt: TGTGCCAGCAGCCAATTAATAGGGGGAGAGACCCAGTACTTC
abundance: .; j_gene: TRBJ2-3; d_gene: TRBD2; v_gene: TRBV6-4; CDR3aa: CASSASGGARDTQYF; CDR3nt: TGTGCCAGCAGTGCTAGCGGGGGGGCCCGAGATACGCAGTATTTT
abundance: .; j_gene: TRBJ2-5; d_gene: .; v_gene: TRBV7-2; CDR3aa: CASSPPRRGGQETQYF; CDR3nt: TGTGCCAGCAGCCCCCCGAGGAGGGGGGGGCAAGAGACCCAGTACTTC
abundance: .; j_gene: TRBJ1-4; d_gene: .; v_gene: TRBV11-2; CDR3aa: CASSLGRGSEKLFF; CDR3nt: TGTGCCAGCAGCTTAGGGCGGGGGAGTGAAAAACTGTTTTTT
abundance: .; j_gene: TRBJ1-2; d_gene: TRBD1; v_gene: TRBV9; CDR3aa: CASRGDSLLYGYTF; CDR3nt: TGTGCCAGCAGGGGGGACAGCCTCCTCTATGGCTACACCTTC
abundance: few; j_gene: TRBJ2-7; d_gene: .; v_gene: TRBV10-3; CDR3aa: CAIASFDEQYF; CDR3nt: TGTGCCATCGCTAGCTTCGACGAGCAGTACTTC
abundance: .; j_gene: TRBJ2-2; d_gene: TRBD1; v_gene: TRBV11-1; CDR3aa: CASSFHRGRNTGELFF; CDR3nt: TGTGCCAGCAGCTTTCACAGGGGGCGCAACACCGGGGAGCTGTTTTTT
abundance: medium-sized; j_gene: TRBJ2-4; d_gene: TRBD2; v_gene: TRBV4-1; CDR3aa: CASSQLNEASGKGNIQYF; CDR3nt: TGCGCCAGCAGCCAATTGAATGAGGCTAGCGGGAAGGGAAACATTCAGTACTTC
abundance: .; j_gene: TRBJ1-2; d_gene: .; v_gene: TRBV9; CDR3aa: CASSVVGEMTNYGYTF; CDR3nt: TGTGCCAGCAGCGTAGTCGGGGAGATGACTAACTATGGCTACACCTTC
abundance: few; j_gene: TRBJ2-7; d_gene: .; v_gene: TRBV19; CDR3aa: CASSEGSEQYF; CDR3nt: TGTGCCAGTAGTGAGGGAAGCGAGCAGTACTTC
abundance: .; j_gene: TRBJ2-7; d_gene: .; v_gene: TRBV6-1; CDR3aa: CASSGPGAVYEQYF; CDR3nt: TGTGCCAGCAGTGGACCAGGGGCAGTATACGAGCAGTACTTC
abundance: .; j_gene: TRBJ2-7; d_gene: .; v_gene: TRBV28; CDR3aa: CASTPTSPGHEQYF; CDR3nt: TGTGCCAGCACCCCGACTAGTCCGGGGCACGAGCAGTACTTC
abundance: .; j_gene: TRBJ2-5; d_gene: .; v_gene: TRBV30; CDR3aa: CAWSSWGRETQYF; CDR3nt: TGTGCCTGGAGTAGCTGGGGGCGAGAGACCCAGTACTTC
abundance: .; j_gene: TRBJ2-6; d_gene: TRBD1; v_gene: TRBV7-3; CDR3aa: CASSLWDRAVSGANVLTF; CDR3nt: TGTGCCAGCAGCTTATGGGACAGGGCGGTTTCTGGGGCCAACGTCCTGACTTTC
abundance: .; j_gene: TRBJ2-1; d_gene: TRBD2; v_gene: TRBV5-1; CDR3aa: CASSSGTSYNEQFF; CDR3nt: TGCGCCAGCAGCAGCGGGACCTCCTACAATGAGCAGTTCTTC
abundance: .; j_gene: TRBJ1-2; d_gene: TRBD1; v_gene: TRBV18; CDR3aa: CASSSTGLIGYTF; CDR3nt: TGTGCCAGCTCTTCGACAGGGTTGATCGGCTACACCTTC
abundance: .; j_gene: TRBJ1-3; d_gene: .; v_gene: TRBV5-1; CDR3aa: CASSQNRAFDGLAGNTIYF; CDR3nt: TGCGCCAGCAGCCAGAACAGGGCGTTTGATGGTCTCGCTGGAAACACCATATATTTT
abundance: .; j_gene: TRBJ2-1; d_gene: .; v_gene: TRBV5-4; CDR3aa: CASSLYGAAGNEQFF; CDR3nt: TGTGCCAGCAGCTTGTATGGCGCGGCGGGGAATGAGCAGTTCTTC
abundance: .; j_gene: TRBJ1-5; d_gene: .; v_gene: TRBV28; CDR3aa: CASSLWAGSGSNQPQHF; CDR3nt: TGTGCCAGCAGTTTATGGGCGGGGAGTGGGAGCAATCAGCCCCAGCATTTT
abundance: .; j_gene: TRBJ2-7; d_gene: .; v_gene: TRBV7-9; CDR3aa: CASSILASEQYF; CDR3nt: TGTGCCAGCAGCATTTTAGCGAGTGAGCAGTACTTC
abundance: .; j_gene: TRBJ1-6; d_gene: TRBD1; v_gene: TRBV4-3; CDR3aa: CASSQARDRVYSPLHF; CDR3nt: TGCGCCAGCAGCCAAGCCCGGGACAGGGTTTATTCACCCCTCCACTTT
abundance: .; j_gene: TRBJ2-3; d_gene: TRBD2; v_gene: TRBV5-4; CDR3aa: CASSGGLAGTDTQYF; CDR3nt: TGTGCCAGCAGCGGAGGACTAGCGGGCACAGATACGCAGTATTTT
abundance: .; j_gene: TRBJ1-1; d_gene: .; v_gene: TRBV28; CDR3aa: CASRGRTEAFF; CDR3nt: TGTGCCAGCAGGGGGCGAACTGAAGCTTTCTTT
abundance: .; j_gene: TRBJ1-2; d_gene: .; v_gene: TRBV11-2; CDR3aa: CASSLDRGGYGYTF; CDR3nt: TGTGCCAGCAGCTTAGATCGGGGAGGCTATGGCTACACCTTC
abundance: .; j_gene: TRBJ2-5; d_gene: .; v_gene: TRBV29-1; CDR3aa: CSAPGGGFLETQYF; CDR3nt: TGCAGCGCCCCCGGCGGAGGGTTTTTGGAGACCCAGTACTTC
abundance: .; j_gene: TRBJ2-2; d_gene: .; v_gene: TRBV7-9; CDR3aa: CASSPRASNTGELFF; CDR3nt: TGTGCCAGCAGCCCCCGAGCATCGAACACCGGGGAGCTGTTTTTT